This entry describes one TCR beta chain. Its matching antigen is unknown. Trimming removed 2 bases at V and 6 bases at J, with 19 bases between. Germline V gene data show CDR1 as LNHDA and CDR2 as SQIVND (reference sequence). CDR3 length: 17 residues. The source of the sample is a study of graft-versus-host responses after intestinal transplantation. Looking at the study overall: Multivisceral, liver-intestinal, or isolated intestinal grafts went to recipients. Each recipient received anti-thymocyte globulin induction, then tacrolimus and steroids for around 3 years. Overall study results and limits: There was an association between peak levels of circulating GvH clones and early post-transplant HvG declines.

The method was immunoSEQ multiplex PCR; TCRdb's version includes in-frame clones alone and lacks a portion of them. The sample has about 70,000 clones, 84% seen once; the top ten hold about 0.4%. J is TRBJ2-2 and V is TRBV19; D is undetermined. This TCR derives from a human donor who was the organ donor for an intestinal transplant. The sample was unstimulated CD4+ T cells sorted from spleen or lymph node cells, taken before transplant. CDR3: CASSINGRLPPSGELFF. For the CDR3, the DNA is TGTGCCAGTAGTATAAACGGCAGACTCCCCCCTTCCGGGGAGCTGTTTTTT.